This passage covers 20 T cell receptor beta chains from one sample sequenced in a study of a mutant IDH1 vaccine in newly diagnosed glioma. Indicated time point: week 5, during vaccination. Vaccine doses each comprised 300 ug of mutant IDH1 20-mer peptide, with topical imiquimod. Method: immunoSEQ multiplex PCR; TCRdb's copy keeps in-frame clones and lacks some. Counted here are about 29,000 clones, about nine tenths occurring once; the ten biggest clones make up approximately 3.3%. These TCRs are of unknown antigen specificity. The sample was peripheral blood mononuclear cells (PBMCs), taken from a glioma patient whose treatment included an IDH1 peptide vaccine. These receptors came from a woman aged 40-49 years with glioma. Some clones in this sample may be carry-over from other donors' samples.

The chain has TRBV7-5 and TRBJ2-7; the table calls TRBD2, which could not be checked here. TRBV7-5 is a known pseudogene. The CDR3 consists of 13 residues. CDR3 nucleotide sequence: TGTGCCAGCAGTGCGGAGGACCTTTACGAGCAGTACTTC. Its protein is CASSAEDLYEQYF.

J is TRBJ1-1 and V is TRBV29-1; perhaps TRBD1 as D (5 bases). V was pared by 2 bases and J by 1 base, with 8 bases between. Germline V gene sequence: CDR1 SQVTM, CDR2 ANQGSEA. This CDR3 region has 13 residues. The chain's CDR3 is CSVERGRNTEAFF. DNA for the CDR3: TGCAGCGTTGAACGGGGGAGGAACACTGAAGCTTTCTTT.

This rearrangement joins TRBV5-1 to TRBJ1-2; D gene uncertain. The CDR3 covers 13 residues. Trimming took 4 bases from V and 0 from J, leaving 7 bases between them. Germline V CDR1 and CDR2: SGHRS, YFSETQ. For the CDR3, the DNA is TGCGCCAGCAGCGTATCAGCTAACTATGGCTACACCTTC. Its translation: CASSVSANYGYTF.

The genes are TRBV5-1 and TRBJ2-3; 8 bases fit TRBD1. The CDR3 is 16 amino acids. Germline V lookup: CDR1 SGHRS, CDR2 YFSETQ. With 3 bases clipped from V and 0 bases from J, the junction kept 6 bases outside the gene matches. The DNA for the CDR3 is TGCGCCAGCAGCTCCAGACAGGGGACGAGCACAGATACGCAGTATTTT. This codes for CASSSRQGTSTDTQYF.

On this clone: The junction and the germline gene differ at one end; a read error may be behind it. The V call is TRBV7-7, the J call TRBJ2-5; 8 bases are a match to TRBD1. CDR1 is SSHAT and CDR2 is FNYEAQ in the germline V gene (reference sequence). CDR3 length: 17 residues. As DNA, the CDR3 is TGTGCTAGCAGCTTAGCCCCCCCAGGGGGCCTAGGAGAGACCCAGTACTTC. It encodes CASSLAPPGGLGETQYF.

Here the CDR3 reads CASSPWDRPTYEQYF. The CDR3 bases are TGTGCCAGCTCACCTTGGGACAGGCCAACCTACGAGCAGTACTTC. The V call is TRBV18, the J call TRBJ2-7; 8 bases agree with TRBD1. The CDR3 runs to 15 residues. Germline CDR1 reads KGHSH; CDR2 reads LQKENI. Trimming removed 3 bases from V and 2 bases from J; junction bases left unmatched: 6.

V and J are TRBV12-2 and TRBJ1-1. TRBV12-2 represents a pseudogene. The CDR3 is made up of 9 amino acids. CDR3 nucleotide sequence: TGTGCAAGTCGCATCGAAGCTTTCTTT. Its translation: CASRIEAFF.

This chain links TRBV9 with TRBJ2-7; 7 bases fit TRBD2. The CDR3 is 15 residues long. Trimming removed 0 bases from V and 3 bases from J; junction bases left unmatched: 6. Germline values: CDR1 SGDLS, CDR2 YYNGEE. The CDR3 sequence: CASSVEASGNYEQYF. CDR3 DNA sequence: TGTGCCAGCAGCGTAGAGGCTAGCGGAAACTACGAGCAGTACTTC.

This clone was seen only a few times. This CDR3 reads CASRPKGGLSSYNSPLHF. The CDR3 coding sequence is TGTGCCAGTAGGCCGAAAGGGGGGCTAAGCTCCTATAATTCACCCCTCCACTTT. The rearrangement links TRBV19 to TRBJ1-6, with D possibly matching TRBD1 (6 bases). CDR3 size: 18 residues. Trimming pared 6 bases from V and 0 bases from J, leaving 18 bases between. Germline lookup yields CDR1 LNHDA and CDR2 SQIVND (reference sequence).

The chain is built from TRBV5-1 and TRBJ2-3; D possibly uses TRBD1 or TRBD2 (6 bases each). CDR1 SGHRS and CDR2 YFSETQ come from the germline V gene. Trimming stripped 4 bases from V and 2 bases from J, with 14 bases between. The CDR3 consists of 15 residues. The CDR3: CASSLRRGLTDTQYF. The CDR3 DNA reads TGCGCCAGCAGCCTTAGACGGGGGCTCACAGATACGCAGTATTTT.

The chain links TRBV28 to TRBJ1-1, with 7 bases identical to TRBD1. This CDR3 comprises 14 residues. Germline V gene sequence: CDR1 MDHEN, CDR2 SYDVKM. J was trimmed by 4 bases and V by 7 bases; bases with no gene match: 9. The CDR3 coding sequence is TGTGCCAGCACCATCCCTACAGGGGTCACTGAAGCTTTCTTT. It specifies CASTIPTGVTEAFF.

The V and J genes are TRBV7-9 and TRBJ2-7, with D possibly matching TRBD1 (7 bases). This CDR3 comprises 17 residues. With 4 bases removed from V and 5 bases from J, the gap between germline ends came to 24 bases. Germline V gene lookup returns CDR1 SEHNR and CDR2 FQNEAQ (reference sequence). CDR3 protein: CASSSQEQGRMLDEQYF. The CDR3 DNA reads TGTGCCAGCAGCTCGCAAGAACAGGGGAGGATGCTGGACGAGCAGTACTTC.

This rearrangement joins TRBV7-2 to TRBJ1-2, with 9 bases matching TRBD1. J gave up 8 bases and V 3 bases, and 4 bases lay outside the gene matches. The CDR3 is made up of 13 amino acids. Germline V CDR1 and CDR2: SGHTA, FQGNSA. In DNA, the CDR3 is TGTGCCAGCAGCTTGGGACAGGGTCGGGGCTACACCTTC. Its translation is CASSLGQGRGYTF.

The V call is TRBV5-5, the J call TRBJ1-6; D not resolved. CDR3 size: 14 residues. V lost 0 bases and J lost 3, with 4 bases in between. CDR1 SGHKS and CDR2 YYEKEE come from the germline V gene (reference sequence). The CDR3 spells CASSLGLYNSPLHF. The CDR3 nucleotides are TGTGCCAGCAGCTTGGGCCTCTATAATTCACCCCTCCACTTT. Complete variable domain (other parts from reference TRBV5-5 and TRBJ1-6): DAGVTQSPTHLIKTRGQQVTLRCSPISGHKSVSWYQQVLGQGPQFIFQYYEKEERGRGNFPDRFSARQFPNYSSELNVNALLLGDSALYLCASSLGLYNSPLHFGNGTRLTVT.

The chain recombines TRBV29-1 with TRBJ1-5; D is ambiguous. CDR1 is SQVTM, CDR2 ANQGSEA, per germline. The CDR3 consists of 13 residues. Trimming took off 6 bases at V and 5 bases at J, with 14 bases between the two ends. CDR3 loop: CSVAEAAHQPQHF. CDR3 bases: TGCAGCGTGGCCGAGGCGGCCCATCAGCCCCAGCATTTT. Variable domain in full (rest from reference TRBV29-1 and TRBJ1-5): SAVISQKPSRDICQRGTSLTIQCQVDSQVTMMFWYRQQPGQSLTLIATANQGSEATYESGFVIDKFPISRPNLTFSTLTVSNMSPEDSSIYLCSVAEAAHQPQHFGDGTRLSIL.

The chain couples TRBV7-2 to TRBJ2-5; 8 nucleotides agree with TRBD1. CDR1 is SGHTA, CDR2 FQGNSA, per germline. Unmatched junction bases numbered 4, after V lost 3 bases and J lost 4 bases. CDR3 size: 14 residues. The CDR3 sequence: CASSLGQERETQYF. As DNA, the CDR3 is TGTGCCAGCAGCTTGGGACAGGAAAGAGAGACCCAGTACTTC.

The chain joins TRBV5-4 to TRBJ2-2, with D tentatively TRBD2 (6 bases). The CDR3 extends over 16 amino acids. Trimming removed 0 bases from V and 1 base from J, with 10 bases in between. Germline lookup yields CDR1 SGHNT and CDR2 YYREEE (reference sequence). The CDR3 protein is CASSLGGGVNTGELFF. The DNA for the CDR3 is TGTGCCAGCAGCTTGGGCGGCGGGGTGAACACCGGGGAGCTGTTTTTT. The variable domain in full, with the rest retrieved from reference TRBV5-4 and TRBJ2-2, is ETGVTQSPTHLIKTRGQQVTLRCSSQSGHNTVSWYQQALGQGPQFIFQYYREEENGRGNFPPRFSGLQFPNYSSELNVNALELDDSALYLCASSLGGGVNTGELFFGEGSRLTVL.

The V gene is TRBV5-6, the J gene TRBJ1-1, with 7 nucleotides matching TRBD1. Losses at the gene ends were 4 bases for V and 4 bases for J; bases not matched to a gene: 10. Germline V gives CDR1 SGHDT, CDR2 YYEEEE. This CDR3 has 15 amino acids. The CDR3 loop reads CASSPRQGGFTEAFF. DNA of the CDR3: TGTGCCAGCAGCCCGCGACAGGGCGGGTTCACTGAAGCTTTCTTT. Together with reference TRBV5-6 and TRBJ1-1, the CDR3 gives the full variable domain: DAGVTQSPTHLIKTRGQQVTLRCSPKSGHDTVSWYQQALGQGPQFIFQYYEEEERQRGNFPDRFSGHQFPNYSSELNVNALLLGDSALYLCASSPRQGGFTEAFFGQGTRLTVV.

This chain links TRBV27 with TRBJ1-5, with 9 bases aligning to TRBD1. Germline-derived CDR1 and CDR2 are MNHEY and SMNVEV (reference sequence). V trimming: 3 bases; J trimming: 8 bases; junction bases outside the gene matches: 8. CDR3 length: 15 amino acids. CDR3 DNA sequence: TGTGCCAGCAGTTTCTCCGGACAGGGGTGGGAGCCCCAGCATTTT. Protein sequence: CASSFSGQGWEPQHF.

V is TRBV29-1 and J is TRBJ1-2, with TRBD1 matching 8 bases. The CDR3 loop spans 16 amino acids. The germline gives CDR1 SQVTM, CDR2 ANQGSEA. V lost 0 bases and J lost 4; bases outside the gene matches: 10. The CDR3 coding sequence is TGCAGCGTTGAAGACGGTAAGGGGACAGGAGTCTATGGCTACACCTTC. As protein: CSVEDGKGTGVYGYTF.